The clone carrying this T cell receptor beta chain is a singleton in its sample. Its antigen is as yet unknown. This sample was included in a study of shared clonotypes between healthy human individuals. Original analysis: Junction-only sequences without quality scores were provided by ImmunoSEQ, so filtering was different. Sequencing used immunoSEQ multiplex PCR; TCRdb keeps in-frame clones, though not all of them. V, J and clone size reflect that table, while D and trimming were determined from the DNA. This sample has a few million clones; approximately 94% occur once, and the top ten carry 0.14%. Findings of the study overall: It was the non-shared clonotypes that had lower generation probabilities than clonotypes shared by all four donors. The rarefaction results pointed to incomplete sorted-subset sequencing despite large depth.

Sequencing was performed on naive CD4+ T cells sorted from blood. Subset described: CD45RA+ positively selected. This TCR was recovered from a man aged 18 to 35 in good health.

This chain's CDR3 is CATSREVARNQPQHF. As DNA, the CDR3 is TGTGCCACCAGCAGAGAAGTCGCCCGAAATCAGCCCCAGCATTTT. This rearrangement joins TRBV15 to TRBJ1-5; D call uncertain. Germline V gene sequence: CDR1 LNHNV, CDR2 YYDKDF (reference sequence). V lost 0 bases, J lost 4 bases, and 10 bases lay in between. The CDR3 runs to 15 residues. The full variable domain, with the rest looked up from reference TRBV15 and TRBJ1-5, is DAMVIQNPRYQVTQFGKPVTLSCSQTLNHNVMYWYQQKSSQAPKLLFHYYDKDFNNEADTPDNFQSRRPNTSFCFLDIRSPGLGDTAMYLCATSREVARNQPQHFGDGTRLSIL.